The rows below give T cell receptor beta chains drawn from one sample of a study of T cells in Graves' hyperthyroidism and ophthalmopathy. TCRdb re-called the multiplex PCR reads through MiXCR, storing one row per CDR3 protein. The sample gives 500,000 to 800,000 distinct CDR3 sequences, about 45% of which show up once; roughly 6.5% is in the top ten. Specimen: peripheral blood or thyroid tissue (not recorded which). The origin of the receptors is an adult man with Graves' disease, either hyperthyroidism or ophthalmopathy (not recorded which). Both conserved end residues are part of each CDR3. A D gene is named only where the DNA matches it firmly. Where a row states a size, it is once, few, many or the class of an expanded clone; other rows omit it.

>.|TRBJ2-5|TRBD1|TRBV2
TGTGCCAGCAGGGTGGACAGGTCGGAGACCCAGTACTTC
CASRVDRSETQYF
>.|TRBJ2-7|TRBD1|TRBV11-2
TGTGCCAGCAGCTCCCGGGACAGCATCTACGAGCAGTACTTC
CASSSRDSIYEQYF
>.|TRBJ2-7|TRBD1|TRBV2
TGTGCCAGCAGCTTCGGGGCGACAGGGGGTTACGAGCAGTACTTC
CASSFGATGGYEQYF
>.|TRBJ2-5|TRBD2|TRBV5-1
TGCGCCAGCAGCTTAGGCGGGGGGGTTCCGTACCAAGAGACCCAGTACTTC
CASSLGGGVPYQETQYF
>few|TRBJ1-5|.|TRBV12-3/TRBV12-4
TGTGCCAGCAGTTTAGAGAAGAATCAGCCCCAGCATTTT
CASSLEKNQPQHF
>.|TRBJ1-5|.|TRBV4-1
TGCGCCAGCAGCCAAGACTTGTTACCACAGCCCCAGCATTTT
CASSQDLLPQPQHF
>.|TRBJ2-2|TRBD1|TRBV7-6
TGTACCAGCAGCTTGACAGGGGGAGCCGGGGAGCTGTTTTTT
CTSSLTGGAGELFF
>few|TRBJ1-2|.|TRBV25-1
TGTGCCAGCGTGGACGGGTACTATGGCTACACCTTC
CASVDGYYGYTF
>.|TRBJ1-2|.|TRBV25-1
TGTGCCAGCAGCCGCTTTTTACCCTTGACAGACAACTATGGCTACACCTTC
CASSRFLPLTDNYGYTF
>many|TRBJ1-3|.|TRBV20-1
TGCAGTGCTCCCTCTCCTGGAGACACCATATATTTT
CSAPSPGDTIYF
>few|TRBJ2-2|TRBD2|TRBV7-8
TGTGCCAGCAGCCCTTCACCGGGACTAGCGTATGGGGAGCTGTTTTTT
CASSPSPGLAYGELFF
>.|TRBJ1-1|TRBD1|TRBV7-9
TGTGCCAGCAGCCCACGATACCGGGACAGGGGGACAAGCACTGAAGCTTTCTTT
CASSPRYRDRGTSTEAFF
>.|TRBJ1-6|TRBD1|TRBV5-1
TGCGCCAGCAGCTTCGAGACAGGGAATTCACCCCTCCACTTT
CASSFETGNSPLHF
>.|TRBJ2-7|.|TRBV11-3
TGTGCCAGCAGCCAAGATCTGGGTGGCGAGCAGTACTTC
CASSQDLGGEQYF
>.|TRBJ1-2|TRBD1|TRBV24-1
TGTGCCACCAGTTACCGAGGGACAGATGATGGCTACACCTTC
CATSYRGTDDGYTF
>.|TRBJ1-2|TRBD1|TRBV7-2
TGTGCCAGCAGCTTCGACAGGGGGACTGTCGGATATGGCTACACCTTC
CASSFDRGTVGYGYTF
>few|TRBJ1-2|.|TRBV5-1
TGCGCCAGCAGCTTGGGGTCACCTTATGGCTACACCTTC
CASSLGSPYGYTF
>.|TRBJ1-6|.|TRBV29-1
TGCAGCGCCGGGACTCCGAGCGGGTCACCCCTCCACTTT
CSAGTPSGSPLHF
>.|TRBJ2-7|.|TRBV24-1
TGTGCCACCAGTTACTACCGGGACGGGGCCTACGAGCAGTACTTC
CATSYYRDGAYEQYF
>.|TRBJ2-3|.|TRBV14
TGTGCCAGCAGCCAAGGGGAGGGGGCAGGAGATACGCAGTATTTT
CASSQGEGAGDTQYF
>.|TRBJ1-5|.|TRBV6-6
TGTGCCAGCAGTCCCCCAGTGTCGTCGTTAAGCAATCAGCCCCAGCATTTT
CASSPPVSSLSNQPQHF
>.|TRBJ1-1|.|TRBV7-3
TGTGCCAGTAGTAACGCCATGAGGGGGAACACTGAAGCTTTCTTT
CASSNAMRGNTEAFF
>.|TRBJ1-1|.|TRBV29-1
TGCAGCGGCCTAGGGGGAATGAACACTGAAGCTTTCTTT
CSGLGGMNTEAFF
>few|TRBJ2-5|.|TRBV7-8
TGTGCCAGCAGCTTAGACGGTCTGAGAGGGACCTACGCCTTC
CASSLDGLRGTYAF
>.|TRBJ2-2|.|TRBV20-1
TGCAGTGCTAGAGACAGGGGGGACACCGGGGAGCTGTTTTTT
CSARDRGDTGELFF
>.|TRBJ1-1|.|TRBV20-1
TGCAGTGCTTCCGGGACGCAGGATTATGAAGCTTTCTTT
CSASGTQDYEAFF
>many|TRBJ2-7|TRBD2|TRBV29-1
TGCAGCGTTGTCACTAGCGGGAGTTACGAGCAGTACTTC
CSVVTSGSYEQYF
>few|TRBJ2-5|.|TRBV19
TGTGCCACCCGGGACTCCCTCGGAGAGACCCAGTACTTC
CATRDSLGETQYF
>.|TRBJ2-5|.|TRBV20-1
TGCAGTGCTTCAGGGGGAGGGATGGAGACCCAGTACTTC
CSASGGGMETQYF
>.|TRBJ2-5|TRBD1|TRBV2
TGTGCCAGCAGTGTGGGACAGTTGGGCCAGACCCAGTACTTC
CASSVGQLGQTQYF
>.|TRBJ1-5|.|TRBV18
TGTGCCAGCTCACCAAGGAGGAGCAATCAGCCCCAGCATTTT
CASSPRRSNQPQHF
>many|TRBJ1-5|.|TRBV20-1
TGCAGTGCTAGTAGTCGGCCCAATCAGCCCCAGCATTTT
CSASSRPNQPQHF
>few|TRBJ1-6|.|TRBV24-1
TGTGCCACCAGTGATCCGGCAGGATCACCCCTCCACTTT
CATSDPAGSPLHF
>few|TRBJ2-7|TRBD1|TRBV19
TGTGCCAGTAGTATTCCGGGACAGGGGGTCTACGAGCAGTACTTC
CASSIPGQGVYEQYF
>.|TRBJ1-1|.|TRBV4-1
TGCGCCAGCAGCCAAGAGGGGGGGGGCTTAACTGAAGCTTTCTTT
CASSQEGGGLTEAFF
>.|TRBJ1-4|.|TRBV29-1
TGCAGCGTTCGGACAGATAATGAAAAACTGTTTTTT
CSVRTDNEKLFF
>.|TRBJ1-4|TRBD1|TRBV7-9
TGTGCCAGCAGCTTTCAGACAGGGCCCTATGAAAAACTGTTTTTT
CASSFQTGPYEKLFF